This record covers a single TCR beta chain. Its antigen is undetermined. This sample was included in a study of T cell responses to AZD1222 COVID-19 vaccine. The CDR3 loop spans 19 amino acids. Germline V gene lookup returns CDR1 SGHAT and CDR2 FQNNGV. V shed 2 bases and J shed 0 bases, with 22 bases lying between them. TCRdb keeps only in-frame clones here, not all; method: immunoSEQ multiplex PCR. The repertoire holds about 200,000 clones, 80% to 95% seen once, with more than 0.8% in the top ten. Study-wide points: Donor demographics were predominantly white British with a female majority; clonal diversity may be underestimated. Sampling captured repertoires only after the peak T cell response. Only 5 or 6 individuals given AZD1222 were seropositive at baseline.

Pooled in the analysis were second doses at about 4 or about 12 weeks. The specimen comprised peripheral blood, sampled 28 days after the second AZD1222 dose. This TCR was recovered from an adult who received the AZD1222 COVID-19 vaccine. V gene TRBV11-2 combines with J gene TRBJ1-2; D might be TRBD1 (5 bases). CDR3 DNA sequence: TGTGCCAGCAGCTTAACCACGGACACCCTCGGCCCAACTAACTATGGCTACACCTTC. Encoded protein: CASSLTTDTLGPTNYGYTF.